Included here is one T cell receptor (beta chain) sequence, with context. What it binds is not known. The libraries were made with immunoSEQ version 4 in survey mode. The assay was immunoSEQ multiplex PCR, and TCRdb's table has in-frame clones only and misses some. This table holds 15,000 to 20,000 clones, 65% found once. The stimulus was lysate of CMV-infected fibroblasts, approximately 9.6 ug/mL. Sorting selected CD4+ T cells upregulating both CD40 ligand and CD69. Inclusion required CMV-positive serology and CD4+ counts above 400 cells/uL. These data originate in a study of persistence of HIV-infected CD4 T cells. The input for sequencing was CD4+ T cells sorted from PBMCs after approximately 19-hour stimulation, taken from a patient who received antiretroviral therapy. This receptor was taken from an adult woman with HIV who was CMV-seropositive.

The CDR3 protein is CASSLNPRNQPQHF. The CDR3 bases are TGTGCCAGCTCCCTCAATCCTCGCAATCAGCCCCAGCATTTT. The V call is TRBV18, the J call TRBJ1-5; D remains unclear. The germline V gene has CDR1 KGHSH and CDR2 LQKENI. Trimming removed 6 bases from V and 2 bases from J, with 11 bases in between. There are 14 residues in the CDR3.